Listed below are T cell receptor beta chains from one sample, sequenced in a study of blood T cell repertoires in COVID-19. Libraries were prepared by immunoSEQ multiplex PCR; TCRdb keeps only in-frame clonotypes and omits some of them. The sample carries over 70,000 clones, around 84% recorded once. Sequenced input: peripheral blood. The source of these receptors is a man in his sixties with COVID-19, enrolled during active disease. The CDR3 runs from the conserved cysteine through the conserved F or W. D genes are given only for firm matches. A clone size is listed for some rows: how often the clone was seen (once, few, many), or a class if it is expanded.

size: few; V: TRBV9; J: TRBJ1-4; D: TRBD1; CDR3: CASSVGTGGYEKLFF; DNA: TGTGCCAGCAGCGTAGGGACAGGGGGGTATGAAAAACTGTTTTTT
size: NA; V: TRBV18; J: TRBJ1-6; D: NA; CDR3: CASSPLDSHNSPLHF; DNA: TGTGCCAGCTCACCACTGGACAGCCATAATTCACCCCTCCACTTT
size: NA; V: TRBV7-9; J: TRBJ1-5; D: NA; CDR3: CASTSQGNNQPQHF; DNA: TGTGCCAGCACCTCCCAGGGGAACAATCAGCCCCAGCATTTT
size: NA; V: TRBV6-2/TRBV6-3; J: TRBJ1-2; D: NA; CDR3: CASSYSPRGGYTF; DNA: TGTGCCAGCAGTTACTCGCCGAGAGGGGGCTACACCTTC
size: NA; V: TRBV7-2; J: TRBJ1-5; D: TRBD1; CDR3: CASSSRQGDQPQHF; DNA: TGTGCCAGCAGCTCTCGACAGGGAGATCAGCCCCAGCATTTT
size: once; V: TRBV10-3; J: TRBJ2-3; D: NA; CDR3: CAISGSGTDTQYF; DNA: TGTGCCATCAGTGGCTCAGGGACAGATACGCAGTATTTT
size: NA; V: TRBV2; J: TRBJ1-4; D: NA; CDR3: CASSDYEKLFF; DNA: TGTGCCAGCAGTGACTATGAAAAACTGTTTTTT
size: NA; V: TRBV29-1; J: TRBJ1-3; D: NA; CDR3: CSVEQNTGNTIYF; DNA: TGCAGCGTTGAACAGAATACGGGAAACACCATATATTTT
size: NA; V: TRBV5-6; J: TRBJ2-3; D: NA; CDR3: CASSSAAGTRPDTQYF; DNA: TGTGCCAGCAGCTCCGCGGCCGGGACAAGGCCAGATACGCAGTATTTT
size: NA; V: TRBV29-1; J: TRBJ2-7; D: TRBD2; CDR3: CSVDVAPGRDSPYEQYF; DNA: TGCAGCGTTGATGTCGCACCAGGGAGGGACTCGCCCTACGAGCAGTACTTC
size: NA; V: TRBV19; J: TRBJ1-4; D: NA; CDR3: CASSPGGGATNEKLFF; DNA: TGTGCCAGTAGCCCCGGGGGGGGTGCAACTAATGAAAAACTGTTTTTT